The 24 T cell receptor beta chains given below trace back to one sample, sequenced in a study of a mutant IDH1 vaccine in newly diagnosed glioma. Profiled with immunoSEQ multiplex PCR; TCRdb holds only in-frame clones, not every one. Among just under 95,000 clones listed, 83% were seen once. Stated time point: baseline, week 1 (first vaccination visit). Treatment given: pre-vaccination baseline after standard-of-care therapy. The sample was PBMCs, taken from a glioma patient treated with radiotherapy, temozolomide or both. These receptors were taken from a woman in her forties or fifties with glioma.

The genes are TRBV5-1 and TRBJ1-2; the D gene is possibly TRBD1 (5 bases). The CDR3 extends over 16 amino acids. The V and J ends lost 0 bases and 5 bases respectively, with 17 bases between them. Per germline, CDR1 SGHRS and CDR2 YFSETQ. CDR3 nucleotide sequence: TGCGCCAGCAGCTTGGCCCGTGGGGGGAGGGCATATGGCTACACCTTC. Protein sequence: CASSLARGGRAYGYTF. The entire variable domain, with the rest obtained from reference TRBV5-1 and TRBJ1-2, is as follows: KAGVTQTPRYLIKTRGQQVTLSCSPISGHRSVSWYQQTPGQGLQFLFEYFSETQRNKGNFPGRFSGRQFSNSRSEMNVSTLELGDSALYLCASSLARGGRAYGYTFGSGTRLTVV.

This chain links TRBV2 with TRBJ2-5; maybe TRBD1 (5 bases). Trimming removed 6 bases at V and 0 bases at J, with 11 bases between. Per the germline V gene, CDR1 is SNHLY and CDR2 is FYNNEI. The CDR3 sequence is 14 residues long. The DNA of the CDR3 is TGTGCCAGCAGGCCGACAGCGTACCAAGAGACCCAGTACTTC. Translating it yields CASRPTAYQETQYF. Filled out from reference TRBV2 and TRBJ2-5, the complete variable domain reads EPEVTQTPSHQVTQMGQEVILRCVPISNHLYFYWYRQILGQKVEFLVSFYNNEISEKSEIFDDQFSVERPDGSNFTLKIRSTKLEDSAMYFCASRPTAYQETQYFGPGTRLLVL.

This clone was counted once. The genes are TRBV5-6 and TRBJ1-2; 9 positions agree with TRBD1. With 3 bases clipped from V and 5 bases from J, the junction kept 8 bases outside the gene matches. This CDR3 has 15 amino acids. The germline CDR1 and CDR2 sequences are SGHDT and YYEEEE. The CDR3 coding sequence is TGTGCCAGCAGCTGGGGACAGGGCAGGACGTATGGCTACACCTTC. Protein product: CASSWGQGRTYGYTF.

This chain joins TRBV7-8 and TRBJ1-6, with D possibly being TRBD1 (6 bases). The V gene's germline CDR1 is SGHVS and CDR2 FQNEAQ. This CDR3 contains 14 residues. With 6 bases removed from V and 10 bases from J, the gap between germline ends came to 16 bases. The CDR3 DNA reads TGTGCCAGCAGATTTGGGGAGGGGGTGTCACCCCTCCACTTT. It is translated as CASRFGEGVSPLHF. Using reference TRBV7-8 and TRBJ1-6 for the parts outside the CDR3, the full variable domain is GAGVSQSPRYKVAKRGQDVALRCDPISGHVSLFWYQQALGQGPEFLTYFQNEAQLDKSGLPSDRFFAERPEGSVSTLKIQRTQQEDSAVYLCASRFGEGVSPLHFGNGTRLTVT.

The V call is TRBV4-3, the J call TRBJ1-5; D possibly corresponds to TRBD1 (6 bases). V shed 3 bases and J shed 3 bases, with 15 bases lying between them. CDR3 length: 16 amino acids. Germline CDR1 and CDR2: LGHNA and YSLEER. CDR3 DNA: TGCGCCAGCAGCCAGGACCCGGGGGACACCAATCAGCCCCAGCATTTT. It codes for CASSQDPGDTNQPQHF.

The chain is built from TRBV7-3 and TRBJ1-6; 7 nucleotides agree with TRBD1. Germline trimming cut 5 bases from V and 10 bases from J; bases unmatched to any gene: 5. The CDR3 is 13 amino acids. Germline V gene sequence: CDR1 SGHTA, CDR2 FQGTGA. The DNA of the CDR3 is TGTGCCAGCAGCAGAGACAGGGAATCACCCCTCCACTTT. It specifies CASSRDRESPLHF.

This rearrangement joins TRBV27 to TRBJ2-5; the D gene is possibly TRBD2 (5 bases). The V end was cut by 5 bases, the J end by 6 bases, with 13 bases between. Looked up from germline, CDR1 is MNHEY and CDR2 is SMNVEV (reference sequence). The CDR3 contains 13 residues. The CDR3 DNA sequence: TGTGCCAGCAGTCCAGGACTGGGGAAGACCCAGTACTTC. It yields the protein CASSPGLGKTQYF.

The chain uses TRBV25-1 and TRBJ2-1, with TRBD2 matching 11 bases. Germline CDR1 reads MGHDK; CDR2 reads SYGVNS. This CDR3 is 16 amino acids long. Losses at the gene ends were 8 bases for V and 5 bases for J; bases not matched to a gene: 11. CDR3 DNA sequence: TGTGCCAGCTCCTCTCCGACTAGCGGGGCCGACAATGAGCAGTTCTTC. It translates to CASSSPTSGADNEQFF.

The V call is TRBV6-5, the J call TRBJ2-2, with 8 positions matching TRBD1. Per the germline V gene, CDR1 is MNHEY and CDR2 is SVGAGI. The CDR3 sequence is 15 residues long. V lost 0 bases and J lost 7; bases outside the gene matches: 4. The CDR3 DNA sequence: TGTGCCAGCAGTTACTCGGCAGGGGGCTTCGGGGAGCTGTTTTTT. This sequence encodes CASSYSAGGFGELFF.

The chain uses TRBV2 and TRBJ1-3, with no clear D. CDR3 length: 10 amino acids. The germline V and J ends were trimmed by 7 bases and 8 bases, with 6 bases remaining between them. Germline CDR1 SNHLY, CDR2 FYNNEI. The CDR3 coding sequence is TGTGCCAGCATCTCTGACACCATATATTTT. Residues: CASISDTIYF.

J is TRBJ1-5 and V is TRBV19; the match to TRBD1 covers 8 bases. V was pared by 6 bases and J by 4 bases, with 8 bases of the junction left unmatched. Germline values: CDR1 LNHDA, CDR2 SQIVND (reference sequence). The CDR3 runs to 15 residues. CDR3: CASRGGTGRNQPQHF. In DNA form, the CDR3 reads TGTGCCAGTAGAGGAGGGACAGGCAGAAATCAGCCCCAGCATTTT. Complete variable domain (other parts from reference TRBV19 and TRBJ1-5): DGGITQSPKYLFRKEGQNVTLSCEQNLNHDAMYWYRQDPGQGLRLIYYSQIVNDFQKGDIAEGYSVSREKKESFPLTVTSAQKNPTAFYLCASRGGTGRNQPQHFGDGTRLSIL.

The chain links TRBV7-2 to TRBJ1-3; D remains unclear. The CDR3 is 16 amino acids. Trimming took 0 bases from V and 3 from J, leaving 12 bases between them. Germline V gene sequence: CDR1 SGHTA, CDR2 FQGNSA. The CDR3 region is CASSLAAGANGNTIYF. CDR3 bases: TGTGCCAGCAGCTTAGCCGCGGGCGCCAATGGAAACACCATATATTTT.

This chain links TRBV5-1 with TRBJ1-4, with D maybe TRBD1 (5 bases). The CDR3 runs to 14 residues. In germline, CDR1 is SGHRS, CDR2 YFSETQ. The V end was cut by 3 bases, the J end by 8 bases, with 14 bases between. The CDR3 nucleotides read TGCGCCAGCAGCTCCAGGGCCCTGGGGGAAAAACTGTTTTTT. It translates to CASSSRALGEKLFF.

This sequence joins TRBV9 and TRBJ2-7; 7 nucleotides align to TRBD1. Germline trimming cut 8 bases from V and 0 bases from J; bases unmatched to any gene: 11. The CDR3 length is 15 residues. Germline V gene data show CDR1 as SGDLS and CDR2 as YYNGEE. The CDR3 is CASRGLRVPSYEQYF. CDR3 DNA sequence: TGTGCCAGTAGGGGGCTCCGCGTTCCCTCCTACGAGCAGTACTTC.

This rearrangement joins TRBV19 to TRBJ2-1; 15 positions agree with TRBD2. The CDR3 covers 18 residues. Germline V gene data show CDR1 as LNHDA and CDR2 as SQIVND (reference sequence). The ends lost 7 bases at V and 4 bases at J; junction bases unmatched: 11. The CDR3 DNA reads TGTGCCAGTACCCGGGTGGGACTAGCGGGGGGTTCATACAATGAGCAGTTCTTC. Its protein product is CASTRVGLAGGSYNEQFF.

This clone was seen only once. The gene calls are TRBV2 and TRBJ2-2; perhaps TRBD2 as D (6 bases). V shed 5 bases and J shed 4 bases, with 14 bases lying between them. Looked up from germline, CDR1 is SNHLY and CDR2 is FYNNEI. The CDR3 has 15 amino acids. The CDR3 loop reads CASSRGTSLTGELFF. CDR3 coding DNA: TGTGCCAGCAGTAGAGGGACTTCACTCACCGGGGAGCTGTTTTTT.

V usage is TRBV29-1 and J usage is TRBJ2-1; 11 bases agree with TRBD1. CDR1 and CDR2 (germline): SQVTM, ANQGSEA. The J segment lost 9 bases and the V segment lost 6 bases, leaving 10 bases of the junction unmatched. The CDR3 totals 14 residues. CDR3 sequence reads: CSVGSGQGAVEQFF. CDR3 DNA: TGCAGCGTAGGATCTGGACAGGGGGCAGTTGAGCAGTTCTTC.

The V and J genes are TRBV11-3 and TRBJ1-1; D uncertain. Trimming removed 2 bases at V and 1 base at J, with 5 bases between. The germline V gene encodes CDR1 SGHNT and CDR2 YENEEA. The CDR3 runs to 13 residues. The CDR3: CASSLQENTEAFF. The DNA for the CDR3 is TGTGCCAGCAGCTTACAAGAGAACACTGAAGCTTTCTTT.

V is TRBV6-6 and J is TRBJ2-7; weak D call: TRBD2 (6 bases). CDR3 size: 11 residues. In germline, CDR1 is MNHNY, CDR2 SVGAGI (reference sequence). V lost 8 bases and J 7 bases, leaving 12 bases between the germline ends. The CDR3: CASAGRDEQYF. CDR3 DNA: TGTGCCAGCGCGGGGCGGGATGAGCAGTACTTC.

The chain uses TRBV4-1 and TRBJ1-5, with D perhaps TRBD1 (6 bases). Germline V gene lookup returns CDR1 MGHRA and CDR2 YSYEKL. Trimming removed 3 bases from V and 5 bases from J, with 20 bases in between. The CDR3 runs to 17 residues. CDR3 sequence (DNA): TGCGCCAGCAGCCACCCCGGAGGGCAGGACAGAGATCAGCCCCAGCATTTT. Translating gives CASSHPGGQDRDQPQHF.

The chain has TRBV6-5 and TRBJ2-7, with 10 positions matching TRBD1. With 4 bases clipped from V and 6 bases from J, the junction kept 3 bases outside the gene matches. CDR1 and CDR2 from the germline V gene are MNHEY and SVGAGI. The CDR3 has 13 amino acids. CDR3 sequence reads: CASSLTGGGEQYF. The CDR3, as DNA: TGTGCCAGCAGTTTGACAGGGGGCGGCGAGCAGTACTTC.

The genes are TRBV6-6 and TRBJ1-1, with D possibly being TRBD1 (6 bases). The CDR3 runs to 14 residues. The V gene's germline CDR1 is MNHNY and CDR2 SVGAGI (reference sequence). Trimming removed 0 bases at V and 5 bases at J, with 10 bases between. The CDR3 reads CASSYSPGATEAFF. In DNA, the CDR3 is TGTGCCAGCAGTTACTCGCCAGGGGCGACTGAAGCTTTCTTT.

The V call is TRBV6-5, the J call TRBJ1-4; unclear D gene. The CDR3 totals 12 residues. Germline V gene lookup returns CDR1 MNHEY and CDR2 SVGAGI. V lost 2 bases, J lost 8 bases, and 6 bases lay in between. The CDR3 loop reads CASSYNGEKLFF. The CDR3 nucleotides are TGTGCCAGCAGTTACAACGGGGAAAAACTGTTTTTT.

This chain uses TRBV7-2 with TRBJ2-7; D might be TRBD1 (5 bases). V shed 1 base and J shed 3 bases, with 10 bases lying between them. Germline lookup yields CDR1 SGHTA and CDR2 FQGNSA. This CDR3 spans 14 amino acids. For the CDR3, the DNA is TGTGCCAGCAGCTTAGACAGGATCCTCTACGAGCAGTACTTC. It yields the protein CASSLDRILYEQYF. The full variable domain, completed using reference TRBV7-2 and TRBJ2-7, is GAGVSQSPSNKVTEKGKDVELRCDPISGHTALYWYRQSLGQGLEFLIYFQGNSAPDKSGLPSDRFSAERTGGSVSTLTIQRTQQEDSAVYLCASSLDRILYEQYFGPGTRLTVT.